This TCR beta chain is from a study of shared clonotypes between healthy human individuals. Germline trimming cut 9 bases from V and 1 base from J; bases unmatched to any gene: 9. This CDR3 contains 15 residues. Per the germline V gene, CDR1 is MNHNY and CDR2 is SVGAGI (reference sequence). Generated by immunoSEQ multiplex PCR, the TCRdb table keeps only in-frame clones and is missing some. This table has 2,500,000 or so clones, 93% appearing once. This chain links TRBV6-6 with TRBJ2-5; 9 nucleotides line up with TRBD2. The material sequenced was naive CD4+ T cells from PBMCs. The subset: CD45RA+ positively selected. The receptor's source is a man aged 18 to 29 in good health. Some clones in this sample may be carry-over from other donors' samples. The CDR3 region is CASSMGLAAQETQYF. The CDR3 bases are TGTGCCAGTTCGATGGGACTAGCTGCCCAAGAGACCCAGTACTTC.